One and the same sample provided the 13 T cell receptor beta chains below, sequenced in a study of blood T cells in healthy people across ages. Together with a sample-barcoded 5' primer, a J-beta primer mix was included in a second PCR lasting roughly 6 to 12 cycles. TCRdb analysed the 5' RACE reads with MiXCR anew, one entry per CDR3 protein. This table holds about 830,000 distinct CDR3 sequences, roughly 60% found once. The sample consisted of blood. These receptors originate from a man aged 25-40 years in good health.

About this clonotype: Being one base from a much bigger clone, this may be a read error. This chain joins TRBV6-2 or TRBV6-3 and TRBJ2-5, with D tentatively TRBD2 (6 bases). The germline CDR1 and CDR2 sequences are MNHEY and SVGEGT. Trimming left V 2 bases short and J 11 bases short, with 24 bases between. This CDR3 contains 16 residues. The CDR3 loop is CASSYTQLAAVYKQYF. The CDR3 DNA follows: TGTGCCAGCAGTTACACCCAACTAGCTGCGGTCTACAAGCAGTACTTC.

V gene TRBV5-6 combines with J gene TRBJ1-5; 11 nucleotides align to TRBD1. Per the germline V gene, CDR1 is SGHDT and CDR2 is YYEEEE. Unmatched junction bases numbered 6, after V lost 4 bases and J lost 6 bases. The CDR3 is 15 residues long. The CDR3 reads CASSPAGTGGQPQHF. The CDR3 DNA reads as TGTGCCAGCAGCCCTGCCGGGACAGGGGGTCAGCCCCAGCATTTT.

J is TRBJ2-7 and V is TRBV20-1; 8 bases match TRBD1. The CDR3 contains 14 residues. Germline V gives CDR1 DFQATT, CDR2 SNEGSKA (reference sequence). V gave up 0 bases and J gave up 2 bases; unmatched junction bases: 3. The CDR3 here is CSAREETGAYEQYF. In DNA, the CDR3 is TGCAGTGCTAGAGAAGAGACAGGGGCCTACGAGCAGTACTTC.

For this clonotype: Relative to the germline gene, one junction end is altered; a read error may explain this. This chain links TRBV28 with TRBJ1-2, with 7 bases that match TRBD1. CDR1 and CDR2 (germline): MDHEN, SYDVKM. This CDR3 region has 14 residues. CDR3 sequence reads: CASSVGQFNYGCTF. Written as DNA, the CDR3 is TGTGCCAGCAGTGTGGGACAGTTCAACTATGGCTGCACCTTC.

V is TRBV12-3 or TRBV12-4 and J is TRBJ2-5; possible D gene TRBD2, 6 bases. V was pared by 4 bases and J by 4 bases, with 16 bases between. The CDR3 is 15 amino acids. The CDR3 region is CASSWAGSLLETQYF. CDR3 coding DNA: TGTGCCAGCAGTTGGGCGGGGTCCCTTCTAGAGACCCAGTACTTC.

The chain couples TRBV28 to TRBJ2-1; 12 bases are shared with TRBD2. Germline-derived CDR1 and CDR2 are MDHEN and SYDVKM. V lost 2 bases to trimming and J lost 4 bases; unmatched junction nucleotides: 9. The CDR3 extends over 18 amino acids. The CDR3 DNA reads as TGTGCCAGCAGTTTAAGGACTAGCGGGGCCCCCTTATACAATGAGCAGTTCTTC. It translates to CASSLRTSGAPLYNEQFF.

V gene TRBV29-1 combines with J gene TRBJ2-5; tentatively, D is TRBD1 or TRBD2 (5 bases each). Germline V lookup: CDR1 SQVTM, CDR2 ANQGSEA. CDR3 size: 13 residues. V lost 3 bases, J lost 6 bases, and 14 bases lay in between. CDR3 loop: CSVEAGLGKTQYF. The CDR3 DNA reads TGCAGCGTTGAGGCAGGGCTCGGGAAGACCCAGTACTTC.

The chain links TRBV11-2 to TRBJ2-2; D possibly corresponds to TRBD1 (6 bases). The V and J ends lost 5 bases and 4 bases respectively, with 11 bases between them. The CDR3 runs 14 residues. The V gene's germline CDR1 is SGHAT and CDR2 FQNNGV. For the CDR3, the DNA is TGTGCCAGCAGCCCACAGGGTCCCACCGGGGAGCTGTTTTTT. Its protein product is CASSPQGPTGELFF.

This clonotype was recorded a few times. The V call is TRBV27, the J call TRBJ1-2, with TRBD1 matching 9 bases. This CDR3 comprises 15 residues. Trimming cost V 4 bases and J 8 bases; bases outside gene matches: 11. Per the germline V gene, CDR1 is MNHEY and CDR2 is SMNVEV (reference sequence). DNA for the CDR3: TGTGCCAGCAGTTCTCCCGGGACAGGGAATAGCGGCTACACCTTC. Amino acid sequence: CASSSPGTGNSGYTF.

The rearrangement links TRBV9 to TRBJ1-6; D perhaps matches TRBD1 (5 bases). Trimming took off 1 base at V and 7 bases at J, with 6 bases between the two ends. CDR1 is SGDLS, CDR2 YYNGEE, per germline. The CDR3 sequence is 13 residues long. Here the CDR3 DNA reads TGTGCCAGCAGCGTATGGGGGAATTCACCCCTCCACTTT. Residues: CASSVWGNSPLHF.

Notes on this clonotype: At one of its ends the junction is not consistent with the germline gene, which may arise from a read error. The J gene is TRBJ2-3, the V gene TRBV12-3 or TRBV12-4; 8 positions agree with TRBD2. CDR3 size: 15 residues. CDR3 bases: TGTGCCAGCAGTTTAGAGCGGGGGAGCACAGATATGCAGTATTTT. It encodes CASSLERGSTDMQYF.

The V call is TRBV10-3, the J call TRBJ1-4, with D uncertain. Trimming cost V 6 bases and J 8 bases, with 13 bases left between them. CDR1 ENHRY and CDR2 SYGVKD come from the germline V gene. The CDR3 has 13 amino acids. The CDR3 DNA is TGTGCCATCAGGACAAGTTCGGAAGAAAAACTGTTTTTT. It yields the protein CAIRTSSEEKLFF.

V is TRBV2 and J is TRBJ2-3; D not resolved. The CDR3 covers 12 residues. The germline V gene has CDR1 SNHLY and CDR2 FYNNEI. As DNA, the CDR3 is TGTGCGGTCGGACCCTTTGCGCATACGCAGTATTTT. Protein sequence: CAVGPFAHTQYF.